A single sample gave rise to the 24 T cell receptor beta chains below, sequenced in a study of immune characterization of retroperitoneal liposarcoma. MiXCR, run by TCRdb on the PCR reads, gives a single entry per CDR3 protein. The sample consists of approximately 4,400 distinct CDR3 sequences, roughly 33% of them appearing once. The sample comprised tumor tissue. Receptors were obtained from a male donor with retroperitoneal liposarcoma.

This clonotype was recorded a few times. V is TRBV12-3 or TRBV12-4 and J is TRBJ1-1; D gene unclear. This CDR3 comprises 12 residues. The V end was cut by 8 bases, the J end by 7 bases, with 14 bases between. Here the CDR3 DNA reads TGTGCCAGCGGCCGTGGACCAAGTGAAGCTTTCTTT. Its translation is CASGRGPSEAFF.

The chain carries TRBV12-3 or TRBV12-4 and TRBJ2-1; tentative D call: TRBD2 (5 bases). The CDR3 consists of 14 residues. Between the trimmed V and J ends, which lost 5 bases and 8 bases, there was a span of 16 bases. CDR3 bases: TGTGCCAGCAGTGACGCGGGCCTTAGTTATGAGCAGTTCTTC. This translates into CASSDAGLSYEQFF.

The chain links TRBV6-1 to TRBJ1-2; TRBD1 matches at 7 bases. This CDR3 comprises 14 residues. Germline V gene data show CDR1 as MNHNS and CDR2 as SASEGT. V trimming: 1 base; J trimming: 4 bases; junction bases outside the gene matches: 3. The CDR3 reads CASSEEDRAYGYTF. The CDR3 nucleotides read TGTGCCAGCAGTGAAGAAGACAGGGCCTATGGCTACACCTTC.

This clonotype came up once. Relative to the germline gene, one junction end is altered; a read error may explain this. The chain links TRBV7-6 to TRBJ2-5, with D maybe TRBD2 (5 bases). Germline lookup yields CDR1 SGHVS and CDR2 FNYEAQ. This CDR3 has 13 residues. The CDR3 protein is CASSYGLSNEQYF. The CDR3 DNA sequence: TGTGCTAGCAGCTACGGACTTTCCAATGAGCAGTACTTC.

The V and J genes are TRBV7-3 and TRBJ2-1, with TRBD2 matching over 10 bases. With 4 bases clipped from V and 13 bases from J, the junction kept 7 bases outside the gene matches. The CDR3 spans 13 residues. In germline, CDR1 is SGHTA, CDR2 FQGTGA. This CDR3 reads CASSSGLAEDQFF. CDR3 bases: TGTGCCAGCAGCTCTGGACTAGCGGAAGACCAGTTCTTC.

The table lists this clonotype with many counts. The chain combines TRBV6-6 with TRBJ2-2; a weak D match, TRBD1 (7 bases). Germline V gene sequence: CDR1 MNHNY, CDR2 SVGAGI (reference sequence). This CDR3 comprises 20 residues. V lost 0 bases and J lost 8, with 28 bases in between. The CDR3: CASSYSESVADRAGWGELFF. The DNA for the CDR3 is TGTGCCAGCAGTTACTCTGAATCGGTCGCTGACAGGGCGGGGTGGGGGGAGCTGTTTTTT.

The table lists this clonotype with a few counts. The chain joins TRBV6-1 to TRBJ2-5, with 8 bases fitting TRBD1. Trimming cost V 5 bases and J 3 bases; bases outside gene matches: 5. The CDR3 consists of 14 residues. CDR1 and CDR2 (germline): MNHNS, SASEGT. CDR3 in DNA: TGTGCCAGCAGTTTACAGGGGGAAGAAGAGACCCAGTACTTC. Residues: CASSLQGEEETQYF.

By frequency in the sample, this clonotype is medium-sized (0.01 to 0.1%). The V and J genes are TRBV7-9 and TRBJ2-1; tentatively, D is TRBD2 (6 bases). From germline, CDR1 is SEHNR and CDR2 FQNEAQ (reference sequence). Trimming took off 5 bases at V and 10 bases at J, with 27 bases between the two ends. The CDR3 length is 17 residues. This CDR3 is CASSLIGGIGSSYEQFF. The CDR3 DNA reads TGTGCCAGCAGCCTGATCGGAGGGATAGGATCGTCCTACGAGCAGTTCTTC.

The chain is built from TRBV20-1 and TRBJ2-2; 7 nucleotides align to TRBD2. The CDR3 is 15 residues long. The J segment lost 5 bases and the V segment lost 5 bases, leaving 11 bases of the junction unmatched. Per germline, CDR1 DFQATT and CDR2 SNEGSKA (reference sequence). The CDR3 DNA sequence: TGCAGTGCTCGTACCCCTAGGGGAGGGACCGGGGAGCTGTTTTTT. Translated, it gives CSARTPRGGTGELFF.

This chain joins TRBV6-6 and TRBJ2-7; D remains ambiguous. The CDR3 sequence is 14 residues long. Germline CDR1 is MNHNY and CDR2 is SVGAGI (reference sequence). Trimming pared 2 bases from V and 0 bases from J, leaving 8 bases between. CDR3 bases: TGTGCCAGCAGTTACGGACCTAGCTCCTACGAGCAGTACTTC. Its protein product is CASSYGPSSYEQYF.

This rearrangement joins TRBV7-6 to TRBJ2-1; TRBD2 matches at 8 bases. Germline V gene sequence: CDR1 SGHVS, CDR2 FNYEAQ. J gave up 10 bases and V 5 bases, and 7 bases lay outside the gene matches. This CDR3 spans 13 amino acids. CDR3 in amino acids: CASSPGGVDEQFF. For the CDR3, the DNA is TGTGCCAGCAGCCCGGGGGGGGTTGACGAGCAGTTCTTC. Combining the CDR3 with reference TRBV7-6 and TRBJ2-1 gives the whole variable domain GAGVSQSPRYKVTKRGQDVALRCDPISGHVSLYWYRQALGQGPEFLTYFNYEAQQDKSGLPNDRFSAERPEGSISTLTIQRTEQRDSAMYRCASSPGGVDEQFFGPGTRLTVL.

In this sample, this clonotype is large. Here the CDR3 reads CASSLAPTSYEQYF. CDR3 nucleotides: TGTGCCAGCAGCTTAGCGCCGACCTCCTACGAGCAGTACTTC. This chain uses TRBV7-2 with TRBJ2-7, with no clear D. The CDR3 is made up of 14 amino acids. The V gene lost 0 bases and the J gene lost 0 bases, with 6 bases spanning the gap. The V gene's germline CDR1 is SGHTA and CDR2 FQGNSA.

The rearrangement joins TRBV5-6 to TRBJ2-1, with D possibly being TRBD1 (7 bases). Trimming took 3 bases from V and 4 from J, leaving 11 bases between them. The CDR3 has 14 residues. Per germline, CDR1 SGHDT and CDR2 YYEEEE. The DNA for the CDR3 is TGTGCCAGCAGCTCGACAGGGACTTACAATGAGCAGTTCTTC. It is translated as CASSSTGTYNEQFF.

This clonotype was counted ten times or more. The V and J genes are TRBV6-1 and TRBJ1-4, with 7 bases matching TRBD1. V lost 1 base, J lost 0 bases, and 5 bases stayed unmatched. Looked up from germline, CDR1 is MNHNS and CDR2 is SASEGT. The CDR3 sequence is 17 residues long. CDR3 protein: CASSEGTGAATNEKLFF. CDR3 in DNA: TGTGCCAGCAGTGAAGGGACAGGTGCTGCAACTAATGAAAAACTGTTTTTT.

J is TRBJ2-2 and V is TRBV6-1, with TRBD1 matching over 7 bases. The V gene's germline CDR1 is MNHNS and CDR2 SASEGT. V lost 1 base to trimming and J lost 6 bases; unmatched junction nucleotides: 8. There are 16 residues in the CDR3. The CDR3 DNA sequence: TGTGCCAGCAGTGAAGTGAGGGGGCTCGGGGCCGGGGAGCTGTTTTTT. Amino acid sequence: CASSEVRGLGAGELFF.

The chain links TRBV6-6 to TRBJ2-3, with 9 bases that match TRBD1. The CDR3 sequence is 16 residues long. Per the germline V gene, CDR1 is MNHNY and CDR2 is SVGAGI (reference sequence). J was trimmed by 3 bases and V by 5 bases; bases with no gene match: 9. The CDR3 region is CASSVIPGTGTDTQYF. The CDR3 nucleotides read TGTGCCAGCAGTGTTATACCCGGGACAGGGACAGATACGCAGTATTTT.

With respect to this clonotype: The DNA is left out, because the CDR3 cannot be placed on it with certainty; the CDR3 is given as TCRdb lists it. The chain couples TRBV7-4 to TRBJ2-5; the D segment call TRBD1 is taken from the table without a DNA check. Inclusive of both ends, the CDR3 amounts to 18 amino acids. Germline V gene data show CDR1 as SGHVT and CDR2 as SQSDAQ. The CDR3: CASSSDRVYEQYFGPGNF.

The rearrangement uses TRBV6-1 and TRBJ2-5; 9 nucleotides match TRBD2. Matching the DNA end better, TRBJ2-7 makes the J call doubtful. CDR1 is MNHNS, CDR2 SASEGT, per germline. The CDR3 contains 15 residues. CDR3 region: CASSDLRVAGVEQYF. CDR3 DNA sequence: TGTGCCAGCAGTGACCTCCGGGTAGCGGGAGTCGAGCAGTACTTC.

This clonotype has ten or more counts. This chain joins TRBV28 and TRBJ2-3; D could derive from TRBD1 or TRBD2 (5 bases each). Between the trimmed V and J ends, which lost 9 bases and 2 bases, there was a span of 15 bases. The germline V gene has CDR1 MDHEN and CDR2 SYDVKM. The CDR3 spans 14 residues. The CDR3 nucleotides read TGTGCCAGTGCCAGGGACCCGAACACAGATACGCAGTATTTT. Translation gives CASARDPNTDTQYF.

The rearrangement links TRBV6-4 to TRBJ2-1, with 7 positions matching TRBD2. Germline CDR1 MRHNA, CDR2 SNTAGT. The CDR3 is 15 amino acids. V shed 3 bases and J 4 bases; nucleotides not matched to a gene: 6. The CDR3 DNA reads TGTGCCAGCAGTGATTGGGGGGGAGAGTACAATGAGCAGTTCTTC. It codes for CASSDWGGEYNEQFF.

The gene calls are TRBV12-3 or TRBV12-4 and TRBJ2-1; D unclear. The J call is in doubt because the DNA end fits TRBJ2-7 better. The CDR3 runs 13 residues. The CDR3 DNA reads TGTGCCACCCAAAGGTCCGGAACCTACGAGCAGTACTTC. This sequence encodes CATQRSGTYEQYF.

This chain connects TRBV11-2 to TRBJ2-1; 11 positions match TRBD2. The CDR3 consists of 18 residues. Germline lookup yields CDR1 SGHAT and CDR2 FQNNGV. Trimming removed 5 bases from V and 7 bases from J; junction bases left unmatched: 16. The DNA for the CDR3 is TGTGCCAGCAGCCCACGCGGTGGTCTAGCGGGGGGTCGGAATGAGCAGTTCTTC. The encoded protein is CASSPRGGLAGGRNEQFF.

This clonotype was seen a single time. V is TRBV18 and J is TRBJ2-1; D call uncertain. This CDR3 is built from 13 residues. The V end lost 0 bases, the J end lost 13 bases, and 13 bases lay between the germline ends. Germline CDR1 is KGHSH and CDR2 is LQKENI. The CDR3 sequence is CASSPPEQETQFF. The CDR3 nucleotides read TGTGCCAGCTCACCACCGGAACAAGAGACCCAGTTCTTC.

In its sample, this clonotype is medium-sized. This chain joins TRBV7-2 and TRBJ2-2, with TRBD1 identical over 11 bases. From germline, CDR1 is SGHTA and CDR2 FQGNSA. CDR3 size: 15 residues. Trimming took 4 bases from V and 4 from J; bases not matched to a gene: 2. CDR3 in DNA: TGTGCCAGCAGCTCCGGGACAGGGGGCACCGGGGAGCTGTTTTTT. Amino acids: CASSSGTGGTGELFF.